This T cell receptor (beta chain) emerged from a study of identical twins. General study results and limits: There were fewer insertions in abundant cord blood beta clonotypes, but memory repertoires showed no such pattern.

TCRdb re-analysed the 5' RACE reads in MiXCR, keeping a single row per CDR3 protein. Among nearly 650,000 distinct CDR3 sequences, less than 9% were seen once, and the ten largest hold 1.6%. This clonotype was detected only a few times. The antigen is unknown. The CDR3 is made up of 15 amino acids. Trimming left V 7 bases short and J 2 bases short, with 15 bases between. These sequences were also reported in another study, on yellow fever vaccine responses in identical twins.

The receptor was derived from a woman under 30 in good health. The sample consisted of PBMCs. The V and J genes are TRBV12-3 or TRBV12-4 and TRBJ1-3; no firm D call. The CDR3 here is CASNGRESPGNTIYF. In DNA, the CDR3 is TGTGCCAGCAATGGACGGGAGAGCCCTGGAAACACCATATATTTT.